This T cell receptor beta chain was recorded in a study of T cell responses to AZD1222 COVID-19 vaccine. Study-wide background: Pooled together were second doses at about 4 or about 12 weeks. Study conclusions and caveats: Sampled repertoires all dated from after the peak T cell response. Two AZD1222 administrations were followed by greater Spike-specific TCR breadth and depth.

As to this clone: What it recognizes is unknown.

TCRdb keeps only in-frame clones here, not all; method: immunoSEQ multiplex PCR. The sample lists around 100,000 clones, roughly 84% occurring once. V lost 5 bases and J lost 7; bases outside the gene matches: 12. CDR1 is LNHDA, CDR2 SQIVND, per germline (reference sequence). The length of the CDR3 is 17 residues. The sequencing here drew on peripheral blood, taken on day 0 of AZD1222 vaccination. This TCR came from an adult in good health. The V call is TRBV19, the J call TRBJ1-5; 12 bases match TRBD1. CDR3 loop: CASSFSGTGGAGQPQHF. CDR3 DNA sequence: TGTGCCAGTAGTTTTTCCGGGACAGGGGGCGCGGGCCAGCCCCAGCATTTT.